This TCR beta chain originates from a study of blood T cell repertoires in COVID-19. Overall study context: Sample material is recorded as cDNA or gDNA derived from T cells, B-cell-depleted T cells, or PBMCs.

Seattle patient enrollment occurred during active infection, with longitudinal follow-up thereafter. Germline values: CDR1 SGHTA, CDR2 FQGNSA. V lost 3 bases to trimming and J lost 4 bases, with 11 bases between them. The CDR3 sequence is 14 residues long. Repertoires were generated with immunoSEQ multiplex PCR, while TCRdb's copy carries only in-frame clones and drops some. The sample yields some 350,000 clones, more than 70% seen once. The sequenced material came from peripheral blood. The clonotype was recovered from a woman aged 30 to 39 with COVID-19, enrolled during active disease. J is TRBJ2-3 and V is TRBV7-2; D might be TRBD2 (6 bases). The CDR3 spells CASSFGGFADTQYF. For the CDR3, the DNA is TGTGCCAGCAGCTTCGGGGGTTTCGCAGATACGCAGTATTTT.